The 20 T cell receptor beta chains reported below all come from one sample, sequenced in a study of blood T cell repertoires in COVID-19. This table comes from immunoSEQ multiplex PCR, and its TCRdb copy is limited to in-frame clones, with some not included. The sample consists of 150,000 or so clones, 70% to 90% of them appearing once. Input material: PBMCs or T cells enriched from blood (not recorded which). These receptors came from a man between 40 and 49 years old who had recovered from COVID-19.

The genes are TRBV5-1 and TRBJ2-2; maybe TRBD1 (5 bases). This CDR3 is built from 14 residues. Germline lookup yields CDR1 SGHRS and CDR2 YFSETQ. Trimming stripped 4 bases from V and 4 bases from J, with 11 bases between. CDR3 protein: CASSLGQGTGELFF. Written as DNA, the CDR3 is TGCGCCAGCAGCCTGGGTCAGGGCACCGGGGAGCTGTTTTTT.

This clone was picked up one time. V and J are TRBV3-1 (or the pseudogene TRBV3-2) and TRBJ1-4; 9 bases line up with TRBD1. Germline V gene data show CDR1 as LGHDT and CDR2 as YNNKEL (reference sequence). J lost 4 bases, V lost 5 bases, and 5 bases had no gene match. CDR3 length equals 15 residues. The CDR3, as DNA: TGTGCCAGCAGCAGAGGACAGGGGCTTAATGAAAAACTGTTTTTT. Its translation is CASSRGQGLNEKLFF.

The V gene is TRBV7-2, the J gene TRBJ1-2, with D possibly TRBD1 on 5 matching bases. This CDR3 contains 16 residues. V lost 5 bases, J lost 1 base, and 17 bases lay in between. The germline V gene has CDR1 SGHTA and CDR2 FQGNSA. The CDR3 loop reads CASSLARARFNYGYTF. The CDR3 nucleotides read TGTGCCAGCAGCCTCGCCAGGGCCCGTTTTAACTATGGCTACACCTTC.

The rearrangement links TRBV2 to TRBJ2-3, with D possibly being TRBD1 (5 bases). V was cut by 3 bases and J by 6 bases, with 16 bases left in between. The germline V gene has CDR1 SNHLY and CDR2 FYNNEI. The CDR3 is 15 amino acids. This chain's CDR3 is CASSDGPGPGDTQYF. CDR3 bases: TGTGCCAGCAGTGACGGTCCCGGCCCAGGGGATACGCAGTATTTT.

This CDR3 reads CASSHDRTNSPLHF. The CDR3 DNA follows: TGTGCCAGCAGCCACGACAGGACCAATTCACCCCTCCACTTT. The rearrangement joins TRBV14 to TRBJ1-6; TRBD1 is a possible D gene (6 bases). This CDR3 region has 14 residues. Germline-derived CDR1 and CDR2 are SGHDN and FVKESK. Trimming removed 3 bases at V and 7 bases at J, with 10 bases between.

The DNA for the CDR3 is TGTGCCAGCAGCACATCGCTTGAAGCTTTCTTT. Translation: CASSTSLEAFF. The chain links TRBV6-5 to TRBJ1-1; D unclear. CDR1 is MNHEY, CDR2 SVGAGI, per germline. The V gene lost 6 bases and the J gene lost 7 bases, with 9 bases spanning the gap. CDR3 length equals 11 residues.

This clone came up once. The rearrangement joins TRBV10-3 to TRBJ2-7; possibly TRBD2 for D (6 bases). The length of the CDR3 is 15 residues. V shed 0 bases and J shed 4 bases, with 13 bases lying between them. In germline, CDR1 is ENHRY, CDR2 SYGVKD. DNA of the CDR3: TGTGCCATCAGTGAGTCGAAGGAGGGCCTATACGAGCAGTACTTC. It translates to CAISESKEGLYEQYF.

CDR3 residues: CASSLGQVYSPLHF. CDR3 DNA sequence: TGCGCCAGCAGCTTGGGTCAGGTCTATTCACCCCTCCACTTT. V and J are TRBV5-1 and TRBJ1-6, with D uncertain. The CDR3 length is 14 residues. V was cut by 0 bases and J by 8 bases, with 9 bases left in between. Germline V lookup: CDR1 SGHRS, CDR2 YFSETQ.

This chain joins TRBV7-8 and TRBJ2-1; D not certain. V lost 2 bases and J lost 5, with 7 bases in between. This CDR3 spans 13 amino acids. Germline CDR1 SGHVS, CDR2 FQNEAQ. CDR3 region: CASSLSLDNEQFF. In nucleotides, the CDR3 is TGTGCCAGCAGCTTATCTTTAGACAATGAGCAGTTCTTC.

The chain links TRBV2 to TRBJ1-6; no clear D gene. Per germline, CDR1 SNHLY and CDR2 FYNNEI. The CDR3 consists of 15 residues. Trimming shortened V by 3 bases and J by 7 bases, and 13 bases separated the two germline ends. This CDR3 is CASSEGRGRNSPLHF. The CDR3 DNA is TGTGCCAGCAGTGAGGGTCGGGGAAGGAATTCACCCCTCCACTTT.

The rearrangement joins TRBV7-9 to TRBJ1-1; unclear D gene. The V gene's germline CDR1 is SEHNR and CDR2 FQNEAQ (reference sequence). The CDR3 spans 14 residues. Deletions cut 3 bases from V and 1 base from J, with 9 bases between. The CDR3 DNA is TGTGCCAGCAGCTTCCAGGTCCCGAACACTGAAGCTTTCTTT. This encodes CASSFQVPNTEAFF.

This clone has just a few counts. This chain links TRBV30 with TRBJ2-3, with TRBD2 matching 8 bases. Germline V gene data show CDR1 as GTSNPN and CDR2 as SVGIG (reference sequence). The V and J ends lost 4 bases and 6 bases, in that order; junction bases with no gene match: 18. This CDR3 is 17 amino acids long. The CDR3 sequence is CAWIESRAGAIRDTQYF. The CDR3 DNA sequence: TGTGCCTGGATCGAGTCAAGAGCGGGGGCCATTCGGGATACGCAGTATTTT.

CDR3: CASSPLQGQSTGELFF. The CDR3 region has the DNA TGTGCCAGCTCACCGCTGCAGGGCCAAAGCACCGGGGAGCTGTTTTTT. The V gene is TRBV18, the J gene TRBJ2-2, with a tentative D call TRBD1 (5 bases). Germline values: CDR1 KGHSH, CDR2 LQKENI. The CDR3 covers 16 residues. Trimming removed 3 bases at V and 4 bases at J, with 15 bases between. Based on the CDR3 plus reference TRBV18 and TRBJ2-2, the full variable domain is NAGVMQNPRHLVRRRGQEARLRCSPMKGHSHVYWYRQLPEEGLKFMVYLQKENIIDESGMPKERFSAEFPKEGPSILRIQQVVRGDSAAYFCASSPLQGQSTGELFFGEGSRLTVL.

This clone has only a few counts. The V and J genes are TRBV19 and TRBJ1-1, with a weak D call TRBD1 (6 bases). The CDR3 is made up of 13 amino acids. In germline, CDR1 is LNHDA, CDR2 SQIVND (reference sequence). V lost 5 bases to trimming and J lost 6 bases, with 13 bases between them. The CDR3 bases are TGTGCCAGTAGTTCGCGCGGGGGCCCTGAAGCTTTCTTT. Its protein product is CASSSRGGPEAFF.

The chain has TRBV18 and TRBJ1-1; TRBD1 aligns across 8 bases. There are 14 residues in the CDR3. Germline V lookup: CDR1 KGHSH, CDR2 LQKENI. V was pared by 3 bases and J by 8 bases, with 8 bases of the junction left unmatched. DNA for the CDR3: TGTGCCAGCTCACCGCTTGACAGGGGACCCGAAGCTTTCTTT. Protein sequence: CASSPLDRGPEAFF.

In this sample, this clone turned up once. The gene calls are TRBV5-1 and TRBJ2-1, with 10 bases lining up with TRBD1. With V trimmed by 4 bases and J by 13 bases, 17 bases remained unmatched. CDR3 length: 16 residues. CDR1 and CDR2 (germline): SGHRS, YFSETQ. Here the CDR3 reads CASSPNPGTGAPAQFF. The CDR3 nucleotides are TGCGCCAGCAGCCCAAACCCCGGGACAGGGGCCCCTGCCCAGTTCTTC. Variable domain in full (rest from reference TRBV5-1 and TRBJ2-1): KAGVTQTPRYLIKTRGQQVTLSCSPISGHRSVSWYQQTPGQGLQFLFEYFSETQRNKGNFPGRFSGRQFSNSRSEMNVSTLELGDSALYLCASSPNPGTGAPAQFFGPGTRLTVL.

The rearrangement links TRBV7-3 to TRBJ1-1; maybe TRBD1 (5 bases). The CDR3 contains 15 residues. Trimming cost V 8 bases and J 0 bases, with 16 bases left between them. Germline CDR1 and CDR2: SGHTA and FQGTGA. Here the CDR3 reads CASGQRGGLNTEAFF. CDR3 nucleotides: TGTGCCAGCGGCCAGAGGGGAGGGCTGAACACTGAAGCTTTCTTT.

This clone was recorded at least ten times. The chain uses TRBV5-4 and TRBJ1-6, with TRBD1 matching 9 bases. This CDR3 spans 16 amino acids. The germline V gene has CDR1 SGHNT and CDR2 YYREEE (reference sequence). J lost 5 bases, V lost 10 bases, and 13 bases had no gene match. CDR3 amino acids: CAGLDRRTGDNSPLHF. The CDR3 DNA follows: TGTGCCGGCCTTGATCGGAGGACAGGGGATAATTCACCCCTCCACTTT.

This chain uses TRBV30 with TRBJ1-2, with D perhaps TRBD1 (6 bases). Germline V gene lookup returns CDR1 GTSNPN and CDR2 SVGIG (reference sequence). The CDR3 contains 11 residues. The CDR3 region has the DNA TGTGCTTACGGACAGTCGGGGGGCTACACCTTC. It encodes CAYGQSGGYTF.

The chain employs TRBV27 and TRBJ2-3, with 9 bases identical to TRBD2. Germline V CDR1 and CDR2: MNHEY, SMNVEV (reference sequence). The length of the CDR3 is 13 residues. Trimming took 6 bases from V and 7 from J; bases not matched to a gene: 5. The CDR3 DNA reads TGTGCCAGCAGGCGGGGGGGTGGGAATACGCAGTATTTT. It codes for CASRRGGGNTQYF.